These T cell receptor beta chains were read from a single sample in a study of blood T cell repertoires in COVID-19. Using immunoSEQ multiplex PCR, the repertoire was profiled, and TCRdb retains in-frame clones only, with some absent. The data contain about 98,000 clones, 84% of them seen just once; the ten biggest clones take up roughly 4.1%. The source material was peripheral blood. The source of these receptors is a human donor in a cohort sampled during active COVID-19. Both conserved end residues are trimmed from each CDR3.

J gene: TRBJ2-3; V gene: TRBV6-1; CDR3 protein: ASSGILRDRGRPDTQY
J gene: TRBJ1-1; V gene: TRBV5-1; CDR3 protein: ASSFTGDTEAF
J gene: TRBJ1-2; V gene: TRBV7-9; CDR3 protein: ASSPISYRPPWYGYT
J gene: TRBJ1-4; V gene: TRBV5-1; CDR3 protein: ASSLWKGDEKLF
J gene: TRBJ1-2; V gene: TRBV2; CDR3 protein: ASSGDTDYGYT
J gene: TRBJ1-3; V gene: TRBV12-3/TRBV12-4; CDR3 protein: ASSFRTAIY
J gene: TRBJ1-4; V gene: TRBV5-1; CDR3 protein: ASSPTPPPNEKLF
J gene: TRBJ1-1; V gene: TRBV29-1; CDR3 protein: SGEQVNTEAF
J gene: TRBJ2-6; V gene: TRBV29-1; CDR3 protein: SVGVSAGANVLT
J gene: TRBJ1-6; V gene: TRBV4-1; CDR3 protein: ASSQGDSFRNSPLH